This TCR beta chain stems from a study of T-cell reconstitution after alpha-beta-depleted transplantation in children. The authors prepared the TCRbeta library with unique molecular identifiers. TCRdb reanalysed the PCR reads using MiXCR and keeps one entry per CDR3 protein. The table has hundreds of thousands of distinct CDR3 sequences, approximately 10% seen once. From germline, CDR1 is SQVTM and CDR2 ANQGSEA. The CDR3 runs 12 residues. V was shortened by 7 bases and J by 4 bases, with 11 bases between the two germline ends. This chain connects TRBV29-1 to TRBJ1-5, with D maybe TRBD1 (5 bases). The clonotype originates from a human donor who donated a stem cell graft to a child with acute myeloid leukemia. The sequencing here drew on PBMCs from the stem cell graft donor, taken from the stem cell graft. For the CDR3, the DNA is TGCAGCGGGGGGGGTGTTAATCAGCCCCAGCATTTT. The encoded protein is CSGGGVNQPQHF.